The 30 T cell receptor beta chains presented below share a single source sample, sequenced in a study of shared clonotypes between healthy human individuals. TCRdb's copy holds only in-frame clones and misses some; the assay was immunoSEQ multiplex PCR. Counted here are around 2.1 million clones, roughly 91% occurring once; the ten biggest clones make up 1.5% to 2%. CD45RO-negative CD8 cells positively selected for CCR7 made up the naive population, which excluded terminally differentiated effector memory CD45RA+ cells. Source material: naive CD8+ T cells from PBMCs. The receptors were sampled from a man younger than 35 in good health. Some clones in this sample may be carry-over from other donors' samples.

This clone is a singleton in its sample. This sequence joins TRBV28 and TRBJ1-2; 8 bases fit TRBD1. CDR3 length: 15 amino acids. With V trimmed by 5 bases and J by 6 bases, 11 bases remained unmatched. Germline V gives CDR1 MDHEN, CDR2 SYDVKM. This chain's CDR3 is CASSPRRDRLHGYTF. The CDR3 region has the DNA TGTGCCAGCAGTCCACGCCGGGACAGGCTCCATGGCTACACCTTC.

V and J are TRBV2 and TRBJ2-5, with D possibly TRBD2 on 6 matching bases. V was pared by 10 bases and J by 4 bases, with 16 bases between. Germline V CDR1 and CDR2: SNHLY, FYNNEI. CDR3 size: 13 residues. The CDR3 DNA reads TGTGCCACCCAGGTCCTGGAGGGAGAGACCCAGTACTTC. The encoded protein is CATQVLEGETQYF.

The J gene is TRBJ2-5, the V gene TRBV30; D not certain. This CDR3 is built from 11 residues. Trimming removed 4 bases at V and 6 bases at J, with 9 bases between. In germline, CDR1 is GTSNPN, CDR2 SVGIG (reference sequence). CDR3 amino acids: CAWTVQKTQYF. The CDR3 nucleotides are TGTGCCTGGACAGTTCAGAAGACCCAGTACTTC.

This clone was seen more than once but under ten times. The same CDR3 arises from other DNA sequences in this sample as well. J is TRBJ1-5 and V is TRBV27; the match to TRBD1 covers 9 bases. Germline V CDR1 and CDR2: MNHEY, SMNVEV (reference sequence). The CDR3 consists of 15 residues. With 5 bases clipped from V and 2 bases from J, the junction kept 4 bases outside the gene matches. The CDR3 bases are TGTGCCAGCAGTCCTTGGACAGGGGGCAATCAGCCCCAGCATTTT. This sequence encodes CASSPWTGGNQPQHF.

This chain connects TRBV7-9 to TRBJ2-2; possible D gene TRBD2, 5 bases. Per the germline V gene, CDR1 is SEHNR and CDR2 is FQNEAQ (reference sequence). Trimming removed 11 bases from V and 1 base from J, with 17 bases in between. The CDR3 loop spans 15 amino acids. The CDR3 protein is CAPDKGGRNTGELFF. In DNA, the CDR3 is TGTGCCCCCGATAAGGGCGGGCGGAACACCGGGGAGCTGTTTTTT.

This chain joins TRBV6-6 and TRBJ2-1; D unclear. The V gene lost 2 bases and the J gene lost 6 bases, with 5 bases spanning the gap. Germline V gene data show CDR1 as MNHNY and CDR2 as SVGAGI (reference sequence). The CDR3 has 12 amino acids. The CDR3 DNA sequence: TGTGCCAGCAGTTACGCTCGCAATGAGCAGTTCTTC. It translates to CASSYARNEQFF.

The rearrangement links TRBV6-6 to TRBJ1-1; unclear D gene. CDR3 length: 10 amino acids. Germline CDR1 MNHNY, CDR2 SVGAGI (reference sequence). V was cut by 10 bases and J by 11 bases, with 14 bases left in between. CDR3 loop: CATQSRGAFF. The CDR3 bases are TGTGCCACCCAATCCCGAGGGGCTTTCTTT.

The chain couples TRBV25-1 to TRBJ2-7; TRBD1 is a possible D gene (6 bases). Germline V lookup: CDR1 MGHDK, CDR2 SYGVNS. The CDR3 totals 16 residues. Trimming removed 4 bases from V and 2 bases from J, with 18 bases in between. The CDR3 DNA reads TGTGCCAGCAGTGGAAGATGGACAGTTAAAACCTACGAGCAGTACTTC. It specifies CASSGRWTVKTYEQYF.

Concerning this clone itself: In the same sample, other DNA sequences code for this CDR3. CDR3 protein: CASSGGNQPQHF. The CDR3 nucleotides are TGTGCCAGCAGCGGGGGAAATCAGCCCCAGCATTTT. The chain is built from TRBV9 and TRBJ1-5, with D unclear. This CDR3 has 12 amino acids. Germline loops: CDR1 SGDLS, CDR2 YYNGEE. The V end lost 3 bases, the J end lost 4 bases, and 5 bases lay between the germline ends.

Written as DNA, the CDR3 is TGTGCCAGCAGCTCGGACAGGGAGAACACTGAAGCTTTCTTT. This encodes CASSSDRENTEAFF. This chain links TRBV13 with TRBJ1-1; 8 bases map to TRBD1. Germline V gene lookup returns CDR1 PRHDT and CDR2 FYEKMQ (reference sequence). With V trimmed by 4 bases and J by 1 base, 2 bases remained unmatched. This CDR3 spans 14 amino acids.

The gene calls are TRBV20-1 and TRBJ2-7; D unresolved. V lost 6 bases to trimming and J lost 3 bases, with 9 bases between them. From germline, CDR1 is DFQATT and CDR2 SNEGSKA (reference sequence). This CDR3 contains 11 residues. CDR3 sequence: CSASQLYEQYF. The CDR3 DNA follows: TGCAGTGCCTCCCAACTCTACGAGCAGTACTTC.

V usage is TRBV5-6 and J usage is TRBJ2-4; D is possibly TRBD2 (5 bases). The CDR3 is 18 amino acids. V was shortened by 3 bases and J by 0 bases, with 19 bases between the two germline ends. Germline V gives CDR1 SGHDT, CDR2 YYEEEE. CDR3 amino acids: CASSSRGRTELAKNIQYF. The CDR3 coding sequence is TGTGCCAGCAGCTCCCGAGGGCGGACGGAACTAGCCAAAAACATTCAGTACTTC.

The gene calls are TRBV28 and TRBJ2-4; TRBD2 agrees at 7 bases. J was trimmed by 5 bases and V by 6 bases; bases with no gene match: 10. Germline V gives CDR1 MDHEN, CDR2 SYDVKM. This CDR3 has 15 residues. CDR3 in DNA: TGTGCCAGCAGACACAGCGGGCTAGCGGAAAACATTCAGTACTTC. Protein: CASRHSGLAENIQYF.

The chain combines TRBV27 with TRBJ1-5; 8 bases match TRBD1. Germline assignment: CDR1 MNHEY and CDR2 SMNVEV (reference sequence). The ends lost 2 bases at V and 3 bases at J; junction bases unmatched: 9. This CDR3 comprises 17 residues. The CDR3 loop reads CASSLLGGRGPNQPQHF. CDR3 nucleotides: TGTGCCAGCAGTTTACTAGGGGGCAGGGGGCCCAATCAGCCCCAGCATTTT.

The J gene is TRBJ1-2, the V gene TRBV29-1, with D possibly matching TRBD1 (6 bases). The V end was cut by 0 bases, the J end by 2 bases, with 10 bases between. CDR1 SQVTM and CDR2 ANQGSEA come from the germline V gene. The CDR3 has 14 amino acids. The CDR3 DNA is TGCAGCGTTGAAGATCGAGGACAGAACTATGGCTACACCTTC. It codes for CSVEDRGQNYGYTF.

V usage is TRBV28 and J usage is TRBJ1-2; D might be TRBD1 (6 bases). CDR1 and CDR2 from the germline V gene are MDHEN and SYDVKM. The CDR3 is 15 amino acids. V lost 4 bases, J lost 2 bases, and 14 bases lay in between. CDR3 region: CASSSHREFNYGYTF. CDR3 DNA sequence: TGTGCCAGCAGTTCCCACAGGGAATTCAACTATGGCTACACCTTC.

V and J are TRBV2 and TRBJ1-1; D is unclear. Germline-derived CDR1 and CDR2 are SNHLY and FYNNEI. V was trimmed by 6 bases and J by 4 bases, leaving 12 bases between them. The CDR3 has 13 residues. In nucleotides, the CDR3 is TGTGCCAGCAGGGAGATGGGCGGCACTGAAGCTTTCTTT. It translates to CASREMGGTEAFF. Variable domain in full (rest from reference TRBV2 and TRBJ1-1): EPEVTQTPSHQVTQMGQEVILRCVPISNHLYFYWYRQILGQKVEFLVSFYNNEISEKSEIFDDQFSVERPDGSNFTLKIRSTKLEDSAMYFCASREMGGTEAFFGQGTRLTVV.

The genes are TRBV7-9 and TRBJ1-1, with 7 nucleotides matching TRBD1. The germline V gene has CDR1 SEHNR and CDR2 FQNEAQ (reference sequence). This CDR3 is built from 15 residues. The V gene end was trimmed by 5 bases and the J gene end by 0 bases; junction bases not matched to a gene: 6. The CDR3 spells CASSHTTGLNTEAFF. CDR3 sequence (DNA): TGTGCCAGCAGCCACACGACAGGGTTGAACACTGAAGCTTTCTTT.

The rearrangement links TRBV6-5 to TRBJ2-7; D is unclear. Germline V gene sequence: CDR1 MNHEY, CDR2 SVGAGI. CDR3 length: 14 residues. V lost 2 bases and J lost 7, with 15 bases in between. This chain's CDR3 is CASSYRETFGEQYF. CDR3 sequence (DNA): TGTGCCAGCAGTTACCGCGAGACCTTCGGGGAGCAGTACTTC.

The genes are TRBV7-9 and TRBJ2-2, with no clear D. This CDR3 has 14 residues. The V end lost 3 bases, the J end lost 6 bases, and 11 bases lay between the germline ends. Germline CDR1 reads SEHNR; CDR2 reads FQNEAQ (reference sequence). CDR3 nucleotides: TGTGCCAGCAGCTTCTCAGGTTTTGCCGGGGAGCTGTTTTTT. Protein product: CASSFSGFAGELFF.

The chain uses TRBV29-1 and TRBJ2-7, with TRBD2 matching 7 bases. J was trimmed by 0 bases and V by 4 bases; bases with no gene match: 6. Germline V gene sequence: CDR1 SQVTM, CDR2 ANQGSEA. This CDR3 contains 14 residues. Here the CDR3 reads CSVVGLADSYEQYF. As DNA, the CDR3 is TGCAGCGTTGTTGGGCTAGCGGACTCCTACGAGCAGTACTTC.

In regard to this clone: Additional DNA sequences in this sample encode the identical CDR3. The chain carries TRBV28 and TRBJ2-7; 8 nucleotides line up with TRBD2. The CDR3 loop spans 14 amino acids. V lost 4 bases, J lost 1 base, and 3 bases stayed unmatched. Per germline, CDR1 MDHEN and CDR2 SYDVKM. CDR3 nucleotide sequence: TGTGCCAGCAGTTCCCGGGAGGGATCCTACGAGCAGTACTTC. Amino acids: CASSSREGSYEQYF.

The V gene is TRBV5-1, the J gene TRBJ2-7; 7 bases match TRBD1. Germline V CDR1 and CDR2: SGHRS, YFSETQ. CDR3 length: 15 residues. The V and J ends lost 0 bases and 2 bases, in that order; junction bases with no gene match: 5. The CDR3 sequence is CASSLEGTATYEQYF. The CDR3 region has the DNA TGCGCCAGCAGCTTGGAAGGGACAGCAACCTACGAGCAGTACTTC.

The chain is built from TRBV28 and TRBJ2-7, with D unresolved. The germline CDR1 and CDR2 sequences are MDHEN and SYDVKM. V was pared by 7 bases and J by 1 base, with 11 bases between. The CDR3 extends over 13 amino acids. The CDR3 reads CASTPLGSYEQYF. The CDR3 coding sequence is TGTGCCAGCACCCCTTTGGGATCCTACGAGCAGTACTTC.

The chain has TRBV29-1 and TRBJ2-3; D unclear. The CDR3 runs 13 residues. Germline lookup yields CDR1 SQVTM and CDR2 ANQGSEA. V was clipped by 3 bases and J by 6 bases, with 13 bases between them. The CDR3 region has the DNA TGCAGCGTTGACCGGGTACGTTTGGATACGCAGTATTTT. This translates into CSVDRVRLDTQYF.

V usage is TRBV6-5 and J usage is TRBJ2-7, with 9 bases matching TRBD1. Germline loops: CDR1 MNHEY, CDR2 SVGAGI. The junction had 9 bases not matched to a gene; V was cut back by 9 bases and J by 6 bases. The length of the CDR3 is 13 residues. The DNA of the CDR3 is TGTGCCAGTAAACCGGGACAGGGTACCGAGCAGTACTTC. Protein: CASKPGQGTEQYF.

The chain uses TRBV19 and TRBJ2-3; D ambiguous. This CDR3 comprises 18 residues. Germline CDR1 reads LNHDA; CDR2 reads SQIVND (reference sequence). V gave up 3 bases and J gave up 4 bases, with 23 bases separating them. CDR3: CASSILPLGNIVADTQYF. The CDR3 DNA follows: TGTGCCAGTAGTATTCTCCCCCTAGGTAACATCGTAGCAGATACGCAGTATTTT.

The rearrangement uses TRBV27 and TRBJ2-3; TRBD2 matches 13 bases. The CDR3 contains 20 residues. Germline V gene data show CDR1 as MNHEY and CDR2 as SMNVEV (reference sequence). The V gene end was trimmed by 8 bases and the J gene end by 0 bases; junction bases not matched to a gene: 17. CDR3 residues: CASALSSTGTSGTSTDTQYF. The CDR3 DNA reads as TGTGCCAGCGCCTTAAGTTCGACTGGGACTAGCGGGACTAGCACAGATACGCAGTATTTT.

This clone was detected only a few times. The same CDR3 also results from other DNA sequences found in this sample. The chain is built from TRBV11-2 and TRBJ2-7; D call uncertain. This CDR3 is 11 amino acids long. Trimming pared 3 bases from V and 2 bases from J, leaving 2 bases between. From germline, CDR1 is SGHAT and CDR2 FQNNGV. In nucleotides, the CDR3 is TGTGCCAGCAGCTTTGCCTACGAGCAGTACTTC. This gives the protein CASSFAYEQYF.

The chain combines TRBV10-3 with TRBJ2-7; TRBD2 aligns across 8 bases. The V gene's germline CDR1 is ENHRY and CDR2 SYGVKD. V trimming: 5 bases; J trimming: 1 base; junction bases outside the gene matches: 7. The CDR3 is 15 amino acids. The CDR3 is CAISPGGGPSYEQYF. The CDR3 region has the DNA TGTGCCATCAGTCCCGGGGGGGGGCCGTCCTACGAGCAGTACTTC.